Given below is one T cell receptor (beta chain) in context. These data belong to a study of blood T cell repertoires in COVID-19. Overall study: Donors in the United States, Italy and Spain gave samples during acute or convalescent COVID-19. Sources were T cells, B-cell-depleted T cells, or PBMCs; the material itself was cDNA or gDNA.

With 0 bases clipped from V and 0 bases from J, the junction kept 8 bases outside the gene matches. The CDR3 length is 17 residues. Germline V gene data show CDR1 as SGHRS and CDR2 as YFSETQ. Assay used: immunoSEQ multiplex PCR; TCRdb lists only in-frame clones, some missing. The sample includes a few hundred thousand clones, 80% to 85% of them seen just once. Enrollees, about 18 to 90 years old, lived in around 23 US areas. Cohort assignment relied on participant-reported clinical history. Material for sequencing was PBMCs or T cells enriched from blood (not recorded which). The chain carries TRBV5-1 and TRBJ2-5, with TRBD1 matching 7 bases. The source is a woman aged 45-65 years who had recovered from COVID-19. The CDR3 sequence is CASSLVGTELYQETQYF. For the CDR3, the DNA is TGCGCCAGCAGCTTGGTCGGGACAGAGCTGTACCAAGAGACCCAGTACTTC.